Listed below are T cell receptor beta chains from one sample, sequenced in a study of regulatory T cells in long-lasting Graves disease. TCRdb itself ran the multiplex PCR reads through MiXCR, one entry per CDR3 protein. Of fewer than 550,000 distinct CDR3 sequences listed, approximately 21% are singletons. Source: peripheral blood mononuclear cells (PBMCs), taken when the disease was refractory, from a patient treated with antithyroid drugs. All receptors derive from a female donor with Graves disease. CDR3s include the opening cysteine and the closing phenylalanine or tryptophan. Each record gives: D gene, clone size, J gene, V gene, CDR3 protein, CDR3 DNA. D genes are given only for firm matches. Only some rows state a clone size, as once, few, many or a class for expanded clones.

D gene: NA; clone size: many; J gene: TRBJ1-1; V gene: TRBV12-3/TRBV12-4; CDR3 protein: CASSFLKGNTAFF; CDR3 DNA: TGTGCCAGCAGTTTTCTCAAGGGGAATACTGCTTTCTTT
D gene: TRBD1; clone size: few; J gene: TRBJ1-6; V gene: TRBV19; CDR3 protein: CASSPPGGNSPLHF; CDR3 DNA: TGTGCCAGTAGTCCCCCAGGGGGTAATTCACCCCTCCACTTT
D gene: NA; clone size: few; J gene: TRBJ1-5; V gene: TRBV20-1; CDR3 protein: CSASQNSNQPQHF; CDR3 DNA: TGCAGTGCTAGCCAGAATAGCAATCAGCCCCAGCATTTT
D gene: NA; clone size: NA; J gene: TRBJ2-4; V gene: TRBV5-6; CDR3 protein: CASSSGTLNIQYF; CDR3 DNA: TGTGCCAGCAGCTCCGGGACTCTAAACATTCAGTACTTC
D gene: TRBD1; clone size: many; J gene: TRBJ1-2; V gene: TRBV11-2; CDR3 protein: CASSPGLWDRVGPNYGYTF; CDR3 DNA: TGTGCCAGCAGCCCAGGTCTATGGGACAGGGTTGGGCCCAACTATGGCTACACCTTC
D gene: NA; clone size: few; J gene: TRBJ1-1; V gene: TRBV10-3; CDR3 protein: CAIRDTLNTEAFF; CDR3 DNA: TGTGCCATCAGGGACACCTTGAACACTGAAGCTTTCTTT
D gene: NA; clone size: NA; J gene: TRBJ2-1; V gene: TRBV28; CDR3 protein: CASTVRGPGPHNEQFF; CDR3 DNA: TGTGCCAGCACCGTCCGGGGCCCGGGTCCCCACAATGAGCAGTTCTTC
D gene: NA; clone size: NA; J gene: TRBJ2-2; V gene: TRBV11-2; CDR3 protein: CASSSRRLDSTGELFF; CDR3 DNA: TGTGCCAGCAGCTCACGGAGGCTCGACAGTACCGGGGAGCTGTTTTTT
D gene: TRBD2; clone size: many; J gene: TRBJ2-7; V gene: TRBV29-1; CDR3 protein: CSVAGLAGSYEQYF; CDR3 DNA: TGCAGCGTAGCGGGACTAGCGGGATCCTACGAGCAGTACTTC
D gene: NA; clone size: NA; J gene: TRBJ1-5; V gene: TRBV6-5; CDR3 protein: CASSYYPLGGGSQPQHF; CDR3 DNA: TGTGCCAGCAGTTACTATCCCCTCGGGGGGGGCAGTCAGCCCCAGCATTTT
D gene: TRBD1; clone size: NA; J gene: TRBJ2-7; V gene: TRBV20-1; CDR3 protein: CSARAGTGDSEQYF; CDR3 DNA: TGCAGTGCTAGGGCCGGGACAGGGGACTCCGAGCAGTACTTC
D gene: TRBD2; clone size: many; J gene: TRBJ2-7; V gene: TRBV11-2; CDR3 protein: CASSSRGTSGSYEQYF; CDR3 DNA: TGTGCCAGCAGCTCCCGGGGGACTAGCGGGAGTTACGAGCAGTACTTC
D gene: NA; clone size: many; J gene: TRBJ1-5; V gene: TRBV27; CDR3 protein: CASSPLDGRVKAQHF; CDR3 DNA: TGTGCCAGCAGCCCCCTCGATGGCAGGGTAAAGGCCCAGCATTTT
D gene: TRBD2; clone size: NA; J gene: TRBJ2-7; V gene: TRBV3-1; CDR3 protein: CASSRQPAGGYEQYF; CDR3 DNA: TGTGCCAGCAGCCGACAACCAGCGGGAGGCTACGAGCAGTACTTC
D gene: NA; clone size: many; J gene: TRBJ1-4; V gene: TRBV12-3/TRBV12-4; CDR3 protein: CASRGNDNEKLFF; CDR3 DNA: TGTGCCAGCAGGGGAAATGATAATGAAAAACTGTTTTTT
D gene: NA; clone size: many; J gene: TRBJ1-2; V gene: TRBV29-1; CDR3 protein: CSVDTGGANYGYTF; CDR3 DNA: TGCAGCGTTGATACGGGGGGCGCTAACTATGGCTACACCTTC
D gene: TRBD1; clone size: NA; J gene: TRBJ2-1; V gene: TRBV14; CDR3 protein: CASSQDLPVTGDEQFF; CDR3 DNA: TGTGCCAGCAGCCAAGATCTGCCGGTGACAGGGGATGAGCAGTTCTTC
D gene: TRBD1; clone size: many; J gene: TRBJ2-7; V gene: TRBV20-1; CDR3 protein: CSAIRTGGPYEQYF; CDR3 DNA: TGCAGTGCCATCAGGACAGGGGGACCCTACGAGCAGTACTTC
D gene: NA; clone size: NA; J gene: TRBJ2-1; V gene: TRBV20-1; CDR3 protein: CSARRIGNEQFF; CDR3 DNA: TGCAGTGCTAGACGAATAGGGAATGAGCAGTTCTTC
D gene: TRBD1; clone size: NA; J gene: TRBJ1-4; V gene: TRBV30; CDR3 protein: CAWSPGQGRTNEELFF; CDR3 DNA: TGTGCCTGGAGTCCCGGACAGGGGAGAACTAATGAAGAACTGTTTTTT
D gene: NA; clone size: few; J gene: TRBJ1-1; V gene: TRBV20-1; CDR3 protein: CSASPLGAEAFF; CDR3 DNA: TGCAGTGCTAGCCCCTTGGGGGCTGAAGCTTTCTTT
D gene: NA; clone size: NA; J gene: TRBJ1-2; V gene: TRBV30; CDR3 protein: CAWSQDGYGYTF; CDR3 DNA: TGTGCCTGGAGCCAGGACGGCTATGGCTACACCTTC
D gene: TRBD1; clone size: once; J gene: TRBJ2-5; V gene: TRBV7-9; CDR3 protein: CASSLAGQLQETQYF; CDR3 DNA: TGTGCCAGCAGCTTAGCGGGACAGTTACAAGAGACCCAGTACTTC
D gene: TRBD2; clone size: many; J gene: TRBJ2-7; V gene: TRBV6-2/TRBV6-3; CDR3 protein: CASSYLGMTSGSAYEQYF; CDR3 DNA: TGTGCCAGCAGTTATCTTGGGATGACTAGCGGGAGTGCCTACGAGCAGTACTTC
D gene: TRBD2; clone size: few; J gene: TRBJ2-2; V gene: TRBV5-6; CDR3 protein: CASSLELAGKAGELFF; CDR3 DNA: TGTGCCAGCAGCTTGGAGCTAGCGGGGAAGGCCGGGGAGCTGTTTTTT
D gene: NA; clone size: many; J gene: TRBJ2-7; V gene: TRBV28; CDR3 protein: CASSDYEQYF; CDR3 DNA: TGTGCCAGCAGTGACTACGAGCAGTACTTC
D gene: TRBD1; clone size: many; J gene: TRBJ1-2; V gene: TRBV5-5; CDR3 protein: CASVFAPQGGARGYTF; CDR3 DNA: TGTGCCAGCGTCTTCGCCCCGCAGGGGGGGGCGAGGGGCTACACCTTC
D gene: NA; clone size: few; J gene: TRBJ2-6; V gene: TRBV5-1; CDR3 protein: CASEPGTSRSGANVLTF; CDR3 DNA: TGCGCCAGCGAACCCGGGACAAGCCGCTCTGGGGCCAACGTCCTGACTTTC
D gene: NA; clone size: NA; J gene: TRBJ2-3; V gene: TRBV30; CDR3 protein: CAWIPGGTDTQYF; CDR3 DNA: TGTGCCTGGATACCGGGAGGCACAGATACGCAGTATTTT
D gene: TRBD1; clone size: NA; J gene: TRBJ2-7; V gene: TRBV5-4; CDR3 protein: CASRPDRTSREQYF; CDR3 DNA: TGTGCCAGCAGACCGGACAGGACATCTCGGGAGCAGTACTTC
D gene: NA; clone size: NA; J gene: TRBJ1-1; V gene: TRBV20-1; CDR3 protein: CSAPPMRGSKEAFF; CDR3 DNA: TGCAGTGCTCCCCCCATGCGCGGGTCTAAAGAAGCTTTCTTT
D gene: TRBD2; clone size: NA; J gene: TRBJ2-1; V gene: TRBV11-3; CDR3 protein: CASSSGLAGVSEQFF; CDR3 DNA: TGTGCCAGCAGCTCGGGACTAGCGGGAGTCAGTGAGCAGTTCTTC
D gene: TRBD2; clone size: many; J gene: TRBJ2-7; V gene: TRBV6-1; CDR3 protein: CASRTSGGYEQYF; CDR3 DNA: TGTGCCAGCAGAACTAGCGGGGGCTACGAGCAGTACTTC
D gene: NA; clone size: NA; J gene: TRBJ2-7; V gene: TRBV5-1; CDR3 protein: CASSLNGGGLIYEQYF; CDR3 DNA: TGCGCCAGCAGCTTGAACGGGGGCGGTTTAATCTACGAGCAGTACTTC
D gene: NA; clone size: NA; J gene: TRBJ2-7; V gene: TRBV7-9; CDR3 protein: CASSSTQGRGHREQYF; CDR3 DNA: TGTGCCAGCAGCTCCACTCAAGGCAGAGGCCATCGCGAGCAGTACTTC
D gene: NA; clone size: many; J gene: TRBJ1-4; V gene: TRBV12-3/TRBV12-4; CDR3 protein: CASSLAEEKLFF; CDR3 DNA: TGTGCCAGCAGTTTAGCGGAAGAAAAACTGTTTTTT
D gene: TRBD1; clone size: few; J gene: TRBJ1-2; V gene: TRBV6-2/TRBV6-3; CDR3 protein: CASSYSRQGQSYGYTF; CDR3 DNA: TGTGCCAGCAGTTACTCACGACAGGGGCAGAGCTATGGCTACACCTTC
D gene: NA; clone size: many; J gene: TRBJ2-7; V gene: TRBV2; CDR3 protein: CASISTYEQYF; CDR3 DNA: TGTGCCAGCATCAGTACCTACGAGCAGTACTTC
D gene: NA; clone size: once; J gene: TRBJ1-5; V gene: TRBV19; CDR3 protein: CASSKNREGNQPQHF; CDR3 DNA: TGTGCCAGTAGCAAAAACAGGGAAGGCAATCAGCCCCAGCATTTT
D gene: TRBD1; clone size: NA; J gene: TRBJ2-2; V gene: TRBV12-3/TRBV12-4; CDR3 protein: CASSLVPRRDRNTGELFF; CDR3 DNA: TGTGCCAGCAGTTTAGTCCCCCGACGGGACAGGAACACCGGGGAGCTGTTTTTT
D gene: NA; clone size: many; J gene: TRBJ2-5; V gene: TRBV19; CDR3 protein: CASSIFGGPQETQYF; CDR3 DNA: TGTGCCAGTAGTATATTTGGGGGACCACAAGAGACCCAGTACTTC
D gene: NA; clone size: many; J gene: TRBJ1-6; V gene: TRBV27; CDR3 protein: CASSSRAEGPLHF; CDR3 DNA: TGTGCCAGCAGTTCCAGGGCCGAGGGACCCCTCCACTTT
D gene: TRBD1; clone size: NA; J gene: TRBJ1-6; V gene: TRBV20-1; CDR3 protein: CSARDSTSNSPLHF; CDR3 DNA: TGCAGTGCCCGGGACAGTACTTCTAATTCACCCCTCCACTTT
D gene: NA; clone size: few; J gene: TRBJ1-1; V gene: TRBV28; CDR3 protein: CASSFTVNTEASF; CDR3 DNA: TGTGCCAGCAGTTTCACGGTGAACACTGAAGCTTCCTTT
D gene: TRBD2; clone size: NA; J gene: TRBJ2-5; V gene: TRBV11-2; CDR3 protein: CASSPARTSGRAQETQYF; CDR3 DNA: TGCGCCAGCAGCCCTGCCCGGACTAGCGGGAGGGCTCAAGAGACCCAGTACTTC
D gene: NA; clone size: many; J gene: TRBJ2-2; V gene: TRBV11-1; CDR3 protein: CASSHKNTGELFF; CDR3 DNA: TGTGCCAGCAGCCACAAGAACACCGGGGAGCTGTTTTTT
D gene: TRBD2; clone size: many; J gene: TRBJ2-5; V gene: TRBV5-5; CDR3 protein: CASSWIAGVGETQYF; CDR3 DNA: TGTGCCAGCAGCTGGATAGCGGGAGTGGGAGAGACCCAGTACTTC
D gene: NA; clone size: many; J gene: TRBJ1-6; V gene: TRBV2; CDR3 protein: CASSTRQDSPLHF; CDR3 DNA: TGTGCCAGCAGCACCCGACAGGATTCACCCCTCCACTTT
D gene: NA; clone size: many; J gene: TRBJ2-3; V gene: TRBV20-1; CDR3 protein: CSASVSGGTQYF; CDR3 DNA: TGCAGTGCTAGTGTTTCAGGGGGGACGCAGTATTTT
D gene: NA; clone size: many; J gene: TRBJ2-7; V gene: TRBV2; CDR3 protein: CASSETPYGGNSYEQYF; CDR3 DNA: TGTGCCAGCAGTGAAACCCCTTACGGGGGCAACTCCTACGAGCAGTACTTC
D gene: TRBD1; clone size: many; J gene: TRBJ1-2; V gene: TRBV27; CDR3 protein: CASSFRQGGHGYTF; CDR3 DNA: TGTGCCAGCAGTTTTCGACAGGGGGGACATGGCTACACCTTC
D gene: TRBD1; clone size: many; J gene: TRBJ1-1; V gene: TRBV27; CDR3 protein: CASSPGGQGVTAFF; CDR3 DNA: TGTGCCAGCAGTCCCGGTGGGCAGGGGGTTACTGCTTTCTTT
D gene: TRBD1; clone size: NA; J gene: TRBJ1-1; V gene: TRBV18; CDR3 protein: CASSLGQGGDTEAFF; CDR3 DNA: TGTGCCAGCTCACTTGGACAGGGGGGAGACACTGAAGCTTTCTTT